Here is one T cell receptor beta chain with its context. The antigen is undetermined. The sample belongs to a study of CD8 T cells in Susac syndrome. An amount of RNA that ranged from roughly 0.45 to 1 ug was reverse transcribed with random hexamers. A single record per CDR3 protein comes from TCRdb applying MiXCR to the immunoSEQ multiplex PCR reads. The sample consists of 150,000 to 200,000 distinct CDR3 sequences, about 94% of them appearing once. The CDR3 consists of 14 residues. The V end was cut by 8 bases, the J end by 3 bases, with 14 bases between. CDR1 is SEHNR and CDR2 is FQNEAQ in the germline V gene (reference sequence). General observations from the study: As the study acknowledged, the number of individuals who were part of its TCR sequencing and HLA analysis was relatively small.

From blood CD8+ and CD4+ T cells, TCR beta sequences were generated. Healthy donors constituted the control group, matched for age and sex. TEMRA cells were enriched by FACS, and CD4+ and CD8+ T cells were negatively isolated. The TCR was taken from a human donor in good health. The chain couples TRBV7-9 to TRBJ1-5; possibly TRBD1 for D (5 bases). The material sequenced was CD4+ T cells from PBMCs. The CDR3 here is CASCPRVLNQPQHF. The CDR3 DNA follows: TGTGCCAGCTGCCCCAGGGTCCTCAATCAGCCCCAGCATTTT.